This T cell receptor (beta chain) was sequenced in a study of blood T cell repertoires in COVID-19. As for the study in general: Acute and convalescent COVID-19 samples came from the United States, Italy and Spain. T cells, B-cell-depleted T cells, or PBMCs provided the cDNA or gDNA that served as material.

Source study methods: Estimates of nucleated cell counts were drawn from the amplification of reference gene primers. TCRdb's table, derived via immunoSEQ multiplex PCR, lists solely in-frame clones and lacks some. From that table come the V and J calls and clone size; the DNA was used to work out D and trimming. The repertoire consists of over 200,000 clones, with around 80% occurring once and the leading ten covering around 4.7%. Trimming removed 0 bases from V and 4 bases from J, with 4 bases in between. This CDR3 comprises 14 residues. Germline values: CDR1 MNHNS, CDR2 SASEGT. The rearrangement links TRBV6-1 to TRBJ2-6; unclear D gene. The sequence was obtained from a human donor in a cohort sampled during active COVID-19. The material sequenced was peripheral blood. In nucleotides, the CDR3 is TGTGCCAGCAGTGAAGCGGCCGGGGCCAACGTCCTGACTTTC. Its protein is CASSEAAGANVLTF.